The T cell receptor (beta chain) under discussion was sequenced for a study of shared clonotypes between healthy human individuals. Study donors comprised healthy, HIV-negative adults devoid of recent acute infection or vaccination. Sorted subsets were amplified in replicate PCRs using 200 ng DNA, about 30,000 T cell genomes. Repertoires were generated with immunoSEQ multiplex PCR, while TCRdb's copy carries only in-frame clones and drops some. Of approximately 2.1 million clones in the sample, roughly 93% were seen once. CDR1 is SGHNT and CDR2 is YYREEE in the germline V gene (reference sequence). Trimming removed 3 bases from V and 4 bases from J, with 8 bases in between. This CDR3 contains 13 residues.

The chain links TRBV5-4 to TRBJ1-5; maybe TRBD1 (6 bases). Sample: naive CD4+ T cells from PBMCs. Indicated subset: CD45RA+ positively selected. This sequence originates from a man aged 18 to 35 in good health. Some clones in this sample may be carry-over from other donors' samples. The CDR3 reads CASSSDRNQPQHF. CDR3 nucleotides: TGTGCCAGCAGCTCGGACAGAAATCAGCCCCAGCATTTT.